This is a list of T cell receptor beta chains from one sample in a study of T-cell reconstitution after alpha-beta-depleted transplantation in children. TCRdb analysed the PCR reads with MiXCR anew, one entry per CDR3 protein. The sample includes about 300,000 distinct CDR3 sequences, roughly a tenth of them seen just once. The material was PBMCs, obtained before TCRalphabeta/CD19-depleted stem cell transplant. These receptors originate from a boy younger than two with acute myeloid leukemia, due to receive a stem cell transplant. Both conserved end residues are part of each CDR3. The order of the fields is V gene, clone size, J gene, D gene, CDR3 protein, CDR3 DNA. D genes are given only for firm matches. Clone sizes are given selectively: once, few, many, or a class where the clone is expanded.

v_gene: TRBV24-1
abundance: many
j_gene: TRBJ2-7
d_gene: TRBD2
CDR3aa: CATSDPGLAGVSYEQYF
CDR3nt: TGTGCCACCAGTGACCCAGGACTAGCGGGGGTTTCCTACGAGCAGTACTTC

v_gene: TRBV27
abundance: -
j_gene: TRBJ2-1
d_gene: -
CDR3aa: CASSVHDRISYNEQFF
CDR3nt: TGTGCCAGCAGCGTACATGACAGAATCTCCTACAATGAGCAGTTCTTC

v_gene: TRBV28
abundance: many
j_gene: TRBJ2-7
d_gene: -
CDR3aa: CASSHQGGPYEQYF
CDR3nt: TGTGCCAGCAGTCATCAGGGGGGACCCTACGAGCAGTACTTC

v_gene: TRBV24-1
abundance: many
j_gene: TRBJ2-3
d_gene: -
CDR3aa: CATSDRVGGTDTQYF
CDR3nt: TGTGCCACCAGTGATCGGGTAGGGGGCACAGATACGCAGTATTTT

v_gene: TRBV10-3
abundance: many
j_gene: TRBJ2-5
d_gene: -
CDR3aa: CAISESKGGAETQYF
CDR3nt: TGTGCCATCAGTGAGTCGAAGGGGGGGGCCGAGACCCAGTACTTC

v_gene: TRBV12-3/TRBV12-4
abundance: many
j_gene: TRBJ2-7
d_gene: -
CDR3aa: CASSLVGLPYEQYF
CDR3nt: TGTGCCAGCAGTTTAGTGGGGCTCCCGTACGAGCAGTACTTC

v_gene: TRBV20-1
abundance: many
j_gene: TRBJ2-7
d_gene: TRBD2
CDR3aa: CSAYYGTSGYEQYF
CDR3nt: TGCAGTGCTTACTACGGGACTAGCGGCTACGAGCAGTACTTC

v_gene: TRBV5-1
abundance: many
j_gene: TRBJ1-1
d_gene: -
CDR3aa: CASSLGGRDTEAFF
CDR3nt: TGCGCCAGCAGCTTGGGGGGGCGCGACACTGAAGCTTTCTTT

v_gene: TRBV12-3/TRBV12-4
abundance: -
j_gene: TRBJ1-5
d_gene: TRBD1
CDR3aa: CASSFGAKGANQPQHF
CDR3nt: TGTGCCAGCAGTTTCGGGGCTAAGGGGGCAAATCAGCCCCAGCATTTT

v_gene: TRBV10-3
abundance: -
j_gene: TRBJ2-7
d_gene: TRBD2
CDR3aa: CAISESKGRLATYEQYF
CDR3nt: TGTGCCATCAGTGAGTCGAAGGGCCGACTAGCAACCTACGAGCAGTACTTC

v_gene: TRBV20-1
abundance: many
j_gene: TRBJ2-2
d_gene: -
CDR3aa: CSARRVANTGELFF
CDR3nt: TGCAGTGCTAGACGGGTGGCGAACACCGGGGAGCTGTTTTTT

v_gene: TRBV7-9
abundance: many
j_gene: TRBJ1-1
d_gene: -
CDR3aa: CASSQMTDLNTEAFF
CDR3nt: TGTGCCAGCAGCCAGATGACGGACTTGAACACTGAAGCTTTCTTT